This T cell receptor (beta chain) stems from a study of early T cells in non-severe SARS-CoV-2 infection. Study as a whole: It was bulk RNA from unsorted whole blood that was sequenced, and the chains were unpaired.

This clonotype was observed many times. Its specificity is not known. Study-wide findings and caveats: Reliance on VDJdb matching favored anti-spike CD8 responses; private and CD4 specificities were missed.

In the library, individual cDNA molecules carried attached unique molecular identifiers. TCRdb analysed the 5' RACE reads with MiXCR anew, one entry per CDR3 protein. The table has about 64,000 distinct CDR3 sequences, approximately 12% seen once. CDR1 is MGHDK, CDR2 SYGVNS, per germline. Between the trimmed V and J ends, which lost 8 bases and 4 bases, there was a span of 20 bases. CDR3 length: 16 amino acids. The receptor comes from an adult who was a healthcare worker with PCR-confirmed SARS-CoV-2 infection or an uninfected control (not recorded which). The chain is built from TRBV25-1 and TRBJ2-2; D possibly corresponds to TRBD2 (6 bases). Sequences were derived from whole blood, sampled at baseline. The DNA of the CDR3 is TGTGCCAGCCAGGTGCCTGACGGGAGTCCCACCGGGGAGCTGTTTTTT. This encodes CASQVPDGSPTGELFF.